The TCR beta chain described here comes from a study of blood T cell repertoires in COVID-19. Study summary: Sample material is recorded as cDNA or gDNA derived from T cells, B-cell-depleted T cells, or PBMCs.

There are 14 residues in the CDR3. The V and J ends lost 2 bases and 10 bases, in that order; junction bases with no gene match: 5. Germline assignment: CDR1 MNHNS and CDR2 SASEGT. The authors' processing: Estimation of nucleated cell counts relied on the amplification of reference gene primers. Assay used: immunoSEQ multiplex PCR; TCRdb lists only in-frame clones, some missing. V and J calls and clone size are those listed in that table; D and trimming were worked out from the DNA. The data hold about 80,000 clones, with 88% observed a single time. This sequence originates from a woman of 80 years or more with acute or convalescent COVID-19. This rearrangement joins TRBV6-1 to TRBJ2-2; 9 bases match TRBD2. The sequenced sample was peripheral blood. The CDR3 protein is CASSEIAGVAELFF. CDR3 in DNA: TGTGCCAGCAGTGAAATAGCGGGGGTCGCGGAGCTGTTTTTT.